The rows below give T cell receptor beta chains drawn from one sample of a study of blood T cell repertoires in COVID-19. Produced via immunoSEQ multiplex PCR; TCRdb's table is partial and in-frame only. The sample shows about 500,000 clones, roughly 89% of them seen only once. Sequenced sample: peripheral blood. Every receptor here comes from a man aged 18 to 30 with COVID-19, enrolled during active disease. CDR3s include the opening cysteine and the closing phenylalanine or tryptophan. A D gene is named only where the DNA matches it firmly. Not all rows give a size; the values are once, few, many and, for expanded clones, a class.

TRBD2	TRBV7-3	-	TRBJ2-7	TGTGCCAGCAGCTTAGGACTAGCGGGACCCTACGAGCAGTACTTC	CASSLGLAGPYEQYF
-	TRBV5-1	once	TRBJ2-1	TGCGCCAGCAGCTTGGCCGGGAGCGGAAATGAGCAGTTCTTC	CASSLAGSGNEQFF
TRBD2	TRBV7-8	-	TRBJ2-2	TGTGCCAGCAGCTTCGAGCGGGAGATACCCACCGGGGAGCTGTTTTTT	CASSFEREIPTGELFF
TRBD1	TRBV7-6	-	TRBJ1-6	TGTGCCAGCAGCCTCGACAGGGTGGGTAATTCACCCCTCCACTTT	CASSLDRVGNSPLHF
-	TRBV5-1	-	TRBJ1-1	TGCGCCAGCAGCTTGCAGATGAACACTGAAGCTTTCTTT	CASSLQMNTEAFF
-	TRBV9	-	TRBJ1-4	TGTGCCAGCAGCGTAGCGGGCAGGGGAGATAAACTGTTTTTT	CASSVAGRGDKLFF
TRBD1	TRBV6-5	-	TRBJ2-1	TGTGCCAGCAGTTACGGAACTAGACCACAGGGGGATGAGCAGTTCTTC	CASSYGTRPQGDEQFF
-	TRBV10-3	-	TRBJ1-2	TGTGCCATCAGCTACACAGGGAATGGAGGCTACACCTTC	CAISYTGNGGYTF
-	TRBV30	few	TRBJ1-5	TGTGCCTGGAGTGGGGGACATAGCAATCAGCCCCAGCATTTT	CAWSGGHSNQPQHF
-	TRBV3-1/TRBV3-2	-	TRBJ2-3	TGTGCCAGTGCGCGGTTGGGCACAGATACGCAGTATTTT	CASARLGTDTQYF
-	TRBV13	few	TRBJ1-2	TGTGCCAGCAGCCGAATCACAGGGCGGGATGGCTACACCTTC	CASSRITGRDGYTF
TRBD1	TRBV19	-	TRBJ2-7	TGTGCCAGTAGTGGGGGACAGAGACGAGAGCAGTACTTC	CASSGGQRREQYF
-	TRBV19	-	TRBJ1-5	TGTGCCAGTACCCGGGACAATCATTTTCCCCAGCATTTT	CASTRDNHFPQHF
TRBD1	TRBV7-6	-	TRBJ1-5	TGTGCCAGCAGCTTAGGGACAGGGCCTAGCAATCAGCCCCAGCATTTT	CASSLGTGPSNQPQHF
-	TRBV5-1	-	TRBJ2-1	TGCGCCAGCAGCCCAGACACGGCGCAGTTCTTC	CASSPDTAQFF
-	TRBV10-1	-	TRBJ1-1	TGCGCCAGCAGTGAGGGAACCCGAGGGGCTTTCTTT	CASSEGTRGAFF
-	TRBV21-1	-	TRBJ2-7	TGTGCCAGCAGCAAAGTACTAGCGGGAGGCTACGAGCAGTACTTC	CASSKVLAGGYEQYF
TRBD2	TRBV12-3/TRBV12-4	-	TRBJ2-7	TGTGCCAGCAAACAAGGGACTACCGAGCAGTACTTC	CASKQGTTEQYF
TRBD1	TRBV25-1	-	TRBJ2-1	TGTGCCAGCAGTGAATATATAGGACAGGGGGCCTACAATGAGCAGTTCTTC	CASSEYIGQGAYNEQFF
-	TRBV11-2	-	TRBJ1-1	TGTGCCAGCAGCGTGGGCCGGTCTGCTGAAGCTTTCTTT	CASSVGRSAEAFF
TRBD2	TRBV5-4	-	TRBJ2-7	TGTGCCAGCAGCTTGGGTAGCGGGGGGTACGAGCAGTACTTC	CASSLGSGGYEQYF
-	TRBV29-1	-	TRBJ2-3	TGCAGCGTTGAGGGTTTAGCGGAGGGCACAGATACGCAGTATTTT	CSVEGLAEGTDTQYF
TRBD1	TRBV18	-	TRBJ2-2	TGTGCCAGCTCACGCTATGGGACAGGGGACACCGGGGAGCTGTTTTTT	CASSRYGTGDTGELFF
TRBD1	TRBV11-3	-	TRBJ1-1	TGTGCCAGCAGCCAACACAGGGGCCAAGCTTTCTTT	CASSQHRGQAFF
-	TRBV20-1	-	TRBJ2-1	TGCAGTGCTATTTTCTCAGGGAGGCAGATCTTC	CSAIFSGRQIF
-	TRBV18	-	TRBJ2-5	TGTGCCAGCTCCGGAAATACAGGGTTAGAGACCCAGTACTTC	CASSGNTGLETQYF
-	TRBV7-9	-	TRBJ1-6	TGTGCCAGCAGCCCCCTCGGGGGATCACCCCTCCACTTT	CASSPLGGSPLHF
TRBD1	TRBV30	-	TRBJ2-7	TGTGCCTGGAGTTTAGGGACAGGGGGCTCCGAGCAGTACTTC	CAWSLGTGGSEQYF